This is a list of T cell receptor beta chains from one sample in a study of blood T cell repertoires in COVID-19. Sequencing used immunoSEQ multiplex PCR; TCRdb keeps in-frame clones, though not all of them. Among 200,000 or so clones listed, approximately 90% were seen once. Material: peripheral blood. Receptors were obtained from a man aged 30-40 years with COVID-19, enrolled during active disease. CDR3s include the opening cysteine and the closing phenylalanine or tryptophan. D genes are given only for firm matches. Where a row states a size, it is once, few, many or the class of an expanded clone; other rows omit it.

size | J | V | D | DNA | CDR3
. | TRBJ1-1 | TRBV11-3 | . | TGTGCCAGCAGCCCTGGGGAGATGAACACTGAAGCTTTCTTT | CASSPGEMNTEAFF
once | TRBJ1-1 | TRBV29-1 | . | TGCAGCGTCGGGGAGAACACTGAAGCTTTCTTT | CSVGENTEAFF
. | TRBJ2-3 | TRBV6-2/TRBV6-3 | TRBD1 | TGTGCCAGCAGCTCCACCTTCATTCGGGACAGGAGCACAGATACGCAGTATTTT | CASSSTFIRDRSTDTQYF
once | TRBJ2-7 | TRBV18 | TRBD1 | TGTGCCAGCTCACCACTAGGGACAGGGGGGACCTACGAGCAGTACTTC | CASSPLGTGGTYEQYF
. | TRBJ2-7 | TRBV27 | . | TGTGCCAGCAGTTTAAAAGGAAGGACAGACTACGAGCAGTACTTC | CASSLKGRTDYEQYF
. | TRBJ1-1 | TRBV29-1 | . | TGCAGCGTAGTAGGGGTTCTGAACACTGAAGCTTTCTTT | CSVVGVLNTEAFF
. | TRBJ2-3 | TRBV29-1 | . | TGCAGCGAGACAGGGCTAAGGGGACCGGGAGTGCAGTATTTT | CSETGLRGPGVQYF
. | TRBJ1-5 | TRBV5-1 | . | TGCGCCAGCAGCCAGGACAGTAATCAGCCCCAGCATTTT | CASSQDSNQPQHF
once | TRBJ2-2 | TRBV24-1 | . | TGTGCCACCGGTTCGGTTCAGGGTAACACCGGGGAGCTGTTTTTT | CATGSVQGNTGELFF
. | TRBJ2-1 | TRBV27 | . | TGTGCCAGCAGGGGGGGAAGGGTAAAATGTGAGCAGTTCTTC | CASRGGRVKCEQFF
few | TRBJ1-5 | TRBV18 | . | TGTGCCAGCTCATCCCGGACAGCCAGCGACAATCAGCCCCAGCATTTT | CASSSRTASDNQPQHF
. | TRBJ2-7 | TRBV11-3 | TRBD1 | TGTGCCAGCAGCTTAGGACAGGGACCATCCTACGAGCAGTACTTC | CASSLGQGPSYEQYF
. | TRBJ2-5 | TRBV24-1 | . | TGTGCCACCAGTGATTTTAAGGACAGAGATAGGGGAGAGACCCAGTACTTC | CATSDFKDRDRGETQYF
. | TRBJ2-7 | TRBV6-5 | TRBD1 | TGTGCCAGCTTAAGGGGACAGGGGTTTTCGGACGAGCAGTACTTC | CASLRGQGFSDEQYF
. | TRBJ2-5 | TRBV5-5 | . | TGTGCCAGCAGCCACTTCGCAGGGGAACAAGAGACCCAGTACTTC | CASSHFAGEQETQYF
. | TRBJ2-2 | TRBV4-2 | TRBD2 | TGTGCCAGCAGCCAAGGCGCGGGAGGGCGCTCGACCGGGGAGCTGTTTTTT | CASSQGAGGRSTGELFF
. | TRBJ2-7 | TRBV6-1 | . | TGTGCCAGCAGTGAAACAGGGATCTACGAGCAGTACTTC | CASSETGIYEQYF
once | TRBJ2-3 | TRBV7-2 | . | TGTGCCAGCAGCTTATTCAGGAACCCCACAGATACGCAGTATTTT | CASSLFRNPTDTQYF
once | TRBJ1-5 | TRBV6-5 | . | TGTGCCAGCAGGACACAGGGACTAAATCAGCCCCAGCATTTT | CASRTQGLNQPQHF
. | TRBJ2-1 | TRBV19 | TRBD2 | TGTGCCAGTAGTATATCGGCACTAGCGGGTAGCTACAATGAGCAGTTCTTC | CASSISALAGSYNEQFF
. | TRBJ2-7 | TRBV18 | TRBD1 | TGTGCCAGCACCACTAACAGGGGGTACGAGCAGTACTTC | CASTTNRGYEQYF
. | TRBJ2-6 | TRBV19 | TRBD1 | TGTGCCAGTAAGAGAGGGGGTTTGAGGGGGCGCGGTTTTGGGGCCAACGTCCTGACTTTC | CASKRGGLRGRGFGANVLTF
. | TRBJ1-6 | TRBV15 | . | TGTGCCACCAGCGCCCGCATAAGCTTATATAATTCACCCCTCCACTTT | CATSARISLYNSPLHF
few | TRBJ1-1 | TRBV19 | . | TGTGCCAGTAGTATGGCGAAAGGGGTCAACACTGAAGCTTTCTTT | CASSMAKGVNTEAFF
. | TRBJ2-4 | TRBV2 | TRBD1 | TGTGCCAGCAGAGAGACAGGGGGTGATAAAAACATTCAGTACTTC | CASRETGGDKNIQYF
. | TRBJ2-7 | TRBV7-3 | TRBD1 | TGTGCCAGCAGCCCTGGGACAGCTCAGGGGTCCGAGCAGTACTTC | CASSPGTAQGSEQYF
. | TRBJ1-5 | TRBV7-8 | TRBD1 | TGTGCCAGCAGCTTTCCGGGACAGGGGATTCAGCCCCAGCATTTT | CASSFPGQGIQPQHF
. | TRBJ1-1 | TRBV5-6 | . | TGTGCCAGCAGCTTTTGGAGACGGCAGTCGAATTTGAACACTGAAGCTTTCTTT | CASSFWRRQSNLNTEAFF
. | TRBJ1-2 | TRBV24-1 | . | TGTGCCACCAGTGAACCTAAACACGGAGCTAACTATGGCTACACCTTC | CATSEPKHGANYGYTF
. | TRBJ2-1 | TRBV3-1/TRBV3-2 | TRBD2 | TGTGCCAGCAGCCTTAGCGGGAGTTCCTACAATGAGCAGTTCTTC | CASSLSGSSYNEQFF
. | TRBJ1-2 | TRBV5-6 | . | TGTGCCAGCAGCTCACAGATTAACTATGGCTACACCTTC | CASSSQINYGYTF
. | TRBJ2-1 | TRBV7-9 | . | TGTGCCAGCAGCTTAGGGGGACTCTACAATGAGCAGTTCTTC | CASSLGGLYNEQFF
. | TRBJ1-1 | TRBV6-5 | . | TGTGCCAGCAGTTACCAGGGGTTGAACACTGAAGCTTTCTTT | CASSYQGLNTEAFF
. | TRBJ1-2 | TRBV5-6 | TRBD1 | TGTGCCAGCAGCTTGGGACAGGGGGCGCGGGGCTACACCTTC | CASSLGQGARGYTF
few | TRBJ2-1 | TRBV6-4 | TRBD2 | TGTGCCAGCAGTCCCGAGGCTAGCGGGAGTTTGGATGAGCAGTTCTTC | CASSPEASGSLDEQFF
. | TRBJ2-2 | TRBV4-2 | TRBD2 | TGTGCCAGCAGCCAATCGACTAGCGGGAGGGCAGTCGGGGAGCTGTTTTTT | CASSQSTSGRAVGELFF
. | TRBJ2-1 | TRBV19 | TRBD1 | TGTGCCAGTAGTCTTCTGGGGACAGGCTACAATGAGCAGTTCTTC | CASSLLGTGYNEQFF
once | TRBJ1-4 | TRBV5-6 | TRBD1 | TGTGCCAGCAGCTTTACAGGGGGCGATGAAAAACTGTTTTTT | CASSFTGGDEKLFF
few | TRBJ1-5 | TRBV19 | . | TGTGCCAGTAGTATAGTGCTAAATCAGCCCCAGCATTTT | CASSIVLNQPQHF
once | TRBJ1-3 | TRBV7-3 | . | TGTGCCAGCAGCTTAATGCAGGGTGGAACTGGAAACACCATATATTTT | CASSLMQGGTGNTIYF
. | TRBJ2-5 | TRBV9 | . | TGTGCCAGCAGCGCTACCTTTTCAGGACAAGAGACCCAGTACTTC | CASSATFSGQETQYF
. | TRBJ1-4 | TRBV6-2/TRBV6-3 | TRBD1 | TGTGCCAGCAGCCCTACAGGGGCCCGAGCCACTAATGAAAAACTGTTTTTT | CASSPTGARATNEKLFF
. | TRBJ2-1 | TRBV2 | . | TGTGCCAGCAGTAGCGGAGGCCGCCCTCTATCGCATGAGCAGTTCTTC | CASSSGGRPLSHEQFF
. | TRBJ2-7 | TRBV6-7 | . | TGTGCCAAGGGGGTCCTATCCTACGAGCAGTACTTC | CAKGVLSYEQYF
few | TRBJ1-1 | TRBV4-1 | . | TGCGCCAGCAGCCAAGGTGTGGGCAACACTGAAGCTTTCTTT | CASSQGVGNTEAFF
. | TRBJ1-2 | TRBV10-3 | . | TGTGCCATCAGTGAGCCTCGAGACAGGACCTATGGCTACACCTTC | CAISEPRDRTYGYTF
. | TRBJ1-5 | TRBV19 | . | TGTGCCAGTAGTATCTCTAGGGGTAGCAATCAGCCCCAGCATTTT | CASSISRGSNQPQHF
. | TRBJ2-1 | TRBV2 | TRBD2 | TGTGCCAGTGGGACTAGCGGGAGCGATGAGCAGTTCTTC | CASGTSGSDEQFF
. | TRBJ1-4 | TRBV11-3 | . | TGTGCCAGCAGCGGCGGGCTAATGGGATTGTGCGCAACTAATGAAAAACTGTTTTTT | CASSGGLMGLCATNEKLFF
. | TRBJ1-5 | TRBV7-3 | . | TGTGCCAGCAGGGACGGGACAAATAGCAATCAGCCCCAGCATTTT | CASRDGTNSNQPQHF